One sample yielded the 22 T cell receptor beta chains listed below, sequenced in a study of beta chain features in type 1 diabetes. The study reverse transcribed the entire isolated RNA, so it sequenced expressed TCRB transcripts. TCRdb keeps only in-frame clones here, not all; method: immunoSEQ multiplex PCR. The sample has hundreds of thousands of clones, 13% to 15% seen once. The sample consisted of central memory CD4+ T cells from blood. These receptors were collected from a man aged 30-40 years in good health.

The gene calls are TRBV28 and TRBJ1-2, with 8 bases matching TRBD1. This CDR3 is 14 amino acids long. V shed 8 bases and J 4 bases; nucleotides not matched to a gene: 9. Looked up from germline, CDR1 is MDHEN and CDR2 is SYDVKM. The DNA of the CDR3 is TGTGCCAGCGGTACTGGACAGGGAGTCTATGGCTACACCTTC. This translates into CASGTGQGVYGYTF.

CDR3 coding DNA: TGTGCCATCAGTGAGAGAATTAGCGGGAGTGGCGAGCAGTTCTTC. Translating gives CAISERISGSGEQFF. The rearrangement joins TRBV10-3 to TRBJ2-1, with 9 bases that match TRBD2. The CDR3 is 15 amino acids. V gave up 2 bases and J gave up 10 bases; unmatched junction bases: 9. From germline, CDR1 is ENHRY and CDR2 SYGVKD.

V is TRBV6-5 and J is TRBJ2-7; 10 nucleotides align to TRBD2. The CDR3 totals 16 residues. Trimming at V came to 0 bases and at J to 4 bases, leaving 6 bases not matched to a gene. The V gene's germline CDR1 is MNHEY and CDR2 SVGAGI. The CDR3 loop is CASSYSPDSGGYEQYF. In nucleotides, the CDR3 is TGTGCCAGCAGTTACTCACCGGATAGCGGGGGGTACGAGCAGTACTTC.

This clone was seen many times. This chain links TRBV7-8 with TRBJ2-3; TRBD2 agrees at 7 bases. CDR1 is SGHVS and CDR2 is FQNEAQ in the germline V gene. The CDR3 loop spans 14 amino acids. Unmatched junction bases numbered 4, after V lost 3 bases and J lost 4 bases. DNA of the CDR3: TGTGCCAGCAGCTTGACTAGCTGGGCAGATACGCAGTATTTT. Its protein product is CASSLTSWADTQYF.

The chain couples TRBV11-2 to TRBJ2-3; possibly TRBD1 for D (6 bases). This CDR3 contains 19 residues. CDR1 is SGHAT, CDR2 FQNNGV, per germline. The V end was cut by 4 bases, the J end by 1 base, with 24 bases between. The CDR3: CASSYLPPSSRGRTDTQYF. CDR3 DNA: TGTGCCAGCAGCTATTTACCCCCGTCGAGCAGGGGCCGCACAGATACGCAGTATTTT.

The CDR3 coding sequence is TGCGCCAGCAGCGCGCGGACAGGTTTAAGGTCCTACGAGCAGTACTTC. This encodes CASSARTGLRSYEQYF. V and J are TRBV23-1 and TRBJ2-7, with 7 bases that match TRBD1. TRBV23-1 qualifies as an ORF whose function is uncertain. The CDR3 totals 16 residues. After removal of 6 bases from V and 1 base from J, the junction contained 12 bases not matched to a gene.

The chain is built from TRBV7-9 and TRBJ2-5, with D perhaps TRBD2 (5 bases). The length of the CDR3 is 14 residues. Germline assignment: CDR1 SEHNR and CDR2 FQNEAQ (reference sequence). V dropped 6 bases and J dropped 3 bases, with 14 bases sitting between them. In DNA form, the CDR3 reads TGTGCCAGCAGTATACTAGGGCTGGAAGAGACCCAGTACTTC. Translation: CASSILGLEETQYF.

There are a few counts of this clone. The chain has TRBV11-2 and TRBJ1-1, with D hard to call. The CDR3 runs 13 residues. Germline CDR1 and CDR2: SGHAT and FQNNGV. Trimming removed 1 base from V and 3 bases from J, with 6 bases in between. The CDR3 loop is CASSLVQDTEAFF. CDR3 DNA sequence: TGTGCCAGCAGCTTAGTCCAGGACACTGAAGCTTTCTTT.

This clone was counted between two and nine times. J is TRBJ2-1 and V is TRBV25-1; a possible D gene is TRBD2 (6 bases). Germline loops: CDR1 MGHDK, CDR2 SYGVNS. V lost 7 bases to trimming and J lost 9 bases, with 16 bases between them. The CDR3 loop spans 13 amino acids. CDR3 in amino acids: CASTGDGGTEQFF. For the CDR3, the DNA is TGTGCCAGCACCGGAGACGGGGGTACTGAGCAGTTCTTC.

The CDR3 spells CASSSPQFGRGSSSYNEQFF. DNA of the CDR3: TGTGCCAGCAGCTCCCCGCAGTTTGGGAGAGGGAGTAGCTCCTACAATGAGCAGTTCTTC. The genes are TRBV11-3 and TRBJ2-1, with D perhaps TRBD2 (5 bases). Trimming cost V 4 bases and J 0 bases, with 25 bases left between them. Germline V gene lookup returns CDR1 SGHNT and CDR2 YENEEA. The CDR3 totals 20 residues.

This clone was recorded a few times. The chain uses TRBV4-3 and TRBJ2-5; 7 bases align to TRBD2. This CDR3 region has 14 residues. CDR1 is LGHNA and CDR2 is YSLEER in the germline V gene. V gave up 1 base and J gave up 5 bases; unmatched junction bases: 4. For the CDR3, the DNA is TGCGCCAGCAGCCAAGGGAACGGGGGGGAGACCCAGTACTTC. This gives the protein CASSQGNGGETQYF.

The chain employs TRBV5-1 and TRBJ2-1, with TRBD2 identical over 9 bases. V dropped 5 bases and J dropped 0; count of bases not matched to a gene: 6. The CDR3 has 16 residues. CDR1 SGHRS and CDR2 YFSETQ come from the germline V gene. Here the CDR3 DNA reads TGCGCCAGCAGTCGACTAGCGGCCAGCTCCTACAATGAGCAGTTCTTC. Its translation: CASSRLAASSYNEQFF. Full variable domain (remainder filled in from reference TRBV5-1 and TRBJ2-1): KAGVTQTPRYLIKTRGQQVTLSCSPISGHRSVSWYQQTPGQGLQFLFEYFSETQRNKGNFPGRFSGRQFSNSRSEMNVSTLELGDSALYLCASSRLAASSYNEQFFGPGTRLTVL.

The rearrangement links TRBV2 to TRBJ2-7, with D unresolved. Germline V gene lookup returns CDR1 SNHLY and CDR2 FYNNEI. V shed 9 bases and J shed 2 bases, with 14 bases lying between them. The CDR3 is made up of 13 amino acids. DNA of the CDR3: TGTGCCAGTGCGGACCACGTAACCTACGAGCAGTACGTC. It yields the protein CASADHVTYEQYV.

This chain links TRBV7-2 with TRBJ2-7, with 7 nucleotides matching TRBD2. The trim removed 0 bases at V and 3 bases at J, leaving 8 bases unmatched. The CDR3 covers 16 residues. Germline loops: CDR1 SGHTA, CDR2 FQGNSA. DNA for the CDR3: TGTGCCAGCAGCTTAGCGACGACGGGGGGATTCTACGAGCAGTACTTC. Translation gives CASSLATTGGFYEQYF.

This clone was observed a handful of times. V is TRBV9 and J is TRBJ1-2; TRBD1 is a possible D gene (6 bases). V lost 0 bases, J lost 4 bases, and 13 bases lay in between. This CDR3 contains 15 residues. Germline-derived CDR1 and CDR2 are SGDLS and YYNGEE. The CDR3 is CASSVGGRGTYGYTF. CDR3 nucleotides: TGTGCCAGCAGCGTAGGCGGGAGGGGGACCTATGGCTACACCTTC.

The chain recombines TRBV5-4 with TRBJ2-5; TRBD2 aligns across 8 bases. Germline loops: CDR1 SGHNT, CDR2 YYREEE (reference sequence). Trimming took 3 bases from V and 2 from J; bases not matched to a gene: 3. The CDR3 is 14 amino acids. The DNA for the CDR3 is TGTGCCAGCAGCTCCCGGGGGGGGCAAGAGACCCAGTACTTC. As protein: CASSSRGGQETQYF. The full variable domain, in which reference TRBV5-4 and TRBJ2-5 provide the parts outside the CDR3, is ETGVTQSPTHLIKTRGQQVTLRCSSQSGHNTVSWYQQALGQGPQFIFQYYREEENGRGNFPPRFSGLQFPNYSSELNVNALELDDSALYLCASSSRGGQETQYFGPGTRLLVL.

This chain joins TRBV30 and TRBJ1-2; no clear D gene. Per the germline V gene, CDR1 is GTSNPN and CDR2 is SVGIG (reference sequence). This CDR3 has 14 amino acids. The V end was cut by 0 bases, the J end by 5 bases, with 13 bases between. In DNA, the CDR3 is TGTGCCTGGAGTGTAACCAGGTATGGTTATGGCTACACCTTC. Protein: CAWSVTRYGYGYTF.

The V call is TRBV27, the J call TRBJ1-6, with 11 bases lining up with TRBD1. The length of the CDR3 is 14 residues. From germline, CDR1 is MNHEY and CDR2 SMNVEV (reference sequence). V was pared by 8 bases and J by 7 bases, with 4 bases of the junction left unmatched. CDR3 nucleotide sequence: TGTGCCAGCGGGGGGGACAGGGGGAATTCACCCCTCCACTTT. This gives the protein CASGGDRGNSPLHF.

This clone was seen more than once but under ten times. The V and J genes are TRBV5-1 and TRBJ1-1; D may be TRBD1 (6 bases). This CDR3 spans 14 amino acids. From germline, CDR1 is SGHRS and CDR2 YFSETQ. V was clipped by 0 bases and J by 3 bases, with 9 bases between them. CDR3 loop: CASSLERGDTEAFF. CDR3 in DNA: TGCGCCAGCAGCTTGGAAAGGGGGGACACTGAAGCTTTCTTT.

This clone was seen only a few times. The genes are TRBV30 and TRBJ1-1; D not resolved. CDR3 size: 12 residues. The germline CDR1 and CDR2 sequences are GTSNPN and SVGIG (reference sequence). V shed 5 bases and J shed 1 base, with 8 bases lying between them. The CDR3 region is CAWRQTNTEAFF. DNA of the CDR3: TGTGCCTGGCGACAAACGAACACTGAAGCTTTCTTT. Drawing the rest from reference TRBV30 and TRBJ1-1, the complete variable domain is SQTIHQWPATLVQPVGSPLSLECTVEGTSNPNLYWYRQAAGRGLQLLFYSVGIGQISSEVPQNLSASRPQDRQFILSSKKLLLSDSGFYLCAWRQTNTEAFFGQGTRLTVV.

This clone was seen more than once but under ten times. J is TRBJ2-7 and V is TRBV27; D gene unclear. This CDR3 region has 14 residues. Germline V gene data show CDR1 as MNHEY and CDR2 as SMNVEV (reference sequence). Trimming shortened V by 6 bases and J by 1 base, and 13 bases separated the two germline ends. CDR3 amino acids: CASRRRSLSYEQYV. CDR3 bases: TGTGCCAGCAGACGCAGGAGCCTTTCCTACGAGCAGTACGTC.

The V call is TRBV9, the J call TRBJ2-1; no definite D call. The CDR3 runs to 15 residues. V was pared by 2 bases and J by 0 bases, with 9 bases between. Germline-derived CDR1 and CDR2 are SGDLS and YYNGEE. Here the CDR3 reads CASSVVTSSYNEQFF. The CDR3 nucleotides read TGTGCCAGCAGCGTCGTTACAAGCTCCTACAATGAGCAGTTCTTC.